This section outlines one TCR beta chain sequence together with its context. What it binds is unknown. CDR1 and CDR2 from the germline V gene are SGHAT and FQNNGV. With 5 bases removed from V and 9 bases from J, the gap between germline ends came to 14 bases. CDR3 size: 14 residues. The data derive from a study of response to subunit inactivated influenza vaccine. Study-level findings and limits: The authors offered the suggestion that each seasonal influenza vaccination recruits few new T cells.

A single record per CDR3 protein comes from TCRdb applying MiXCR to the RT-PCR reads. The data contain 500,000 or so distinct CDR3 sequences, approximately 16% of them singletons. The V call is TRBV11-2, the J call TRBJ1-6, with D uncertain. The TCR was taken from a man between 45 and 75 years old who received an inactivated influenza vaccine. Source: CD4+ T cells sorted from PBMCs, taken around 2 years after vaccination. For the CDR3, the DNA is TGTGCCAGCAGCCCCCGGGAGTGGGGTTCACCCCTCCACTTT. Protein sequence: CASSPREWGSPLHF.